The TCR beta chain under discussion was sequenced for a study of T cell changes during pregnancy in multiple sclerosis. Profiled with immunoSEQ multiplex PCR; TCRdb holds only in-frame clones, not every one. The data show some 77,000 clones, around 90% seen once. The V and J ends lost 7 bases and 1 base, in that order; junction bases with no gene match: 3. The CDR3 length is 14 residues. Germline V gene sequence: CDR1 SNHLY, CDR2 FYNNEI. This receptor was obtained from a female donor in good health, enrolled as a control in a pregnancy study. This sequence joins TRBV2 and TRBJ2-7; 11 bases are shared with TRBD2. The specimen was peripheral blood, collected in the second trimester of pregnancy. CDR3 residues: CASIGTSGSYEQYF. For the CDR3, the DNA is TGTGCCAGCATAGGGACTAGCGGATCCTACGAGCAGTACTTC.